The present TCR beta chain was sequenced within a study of T cell responses to AZD1222 COVID-19 vaccine. Study-level findings and limits: Clonal diversity may have been underestimated in mostly white British donors.

To note about this clone: As yet, its antigen is unknown.

This table comes from immunoSEQ multiplex PCR, and its TCRdb copy is limited to in-frame clones, with some not included. Here the sample spans hundreds of thousands of clones, under 95% being singletons. CDR1 is SGHTA, CDR2 FQGNSA, per germline. V dropped 1 base and J dropped 13; count of bases not matched to a gene: 9. The CDR3 covers 14 residues. Sequences were derived from peripheral blood, sampled on day 0 of MenACWY control vaccination. The rearrangement links TRBV7-2 to TRBJ2-2, with 7 bases fitting TRBD2. The clonotype was recovered from an adult in good health. In DNA, the CDR3 is TGTGCCAGCAGCTTAGTCCAGGAGGGAGGGAGGCTGTTTTTT. Its translation: CASSLVQEGGRLFF. Drawing the rest from reference TRBV7-2 and TRBJ2-2, the complete variable domain is GAGVSQSPSNKVTEKGKDVELRCDPISGHTALYWYRQSLGQGLEFLIYFQGNSAPDKSGLPSDRFSAERTGGSVSTLTIQRTQQEDSAVYLCASSLVQEGGRLFFGEGSRLTVL.